A selection of T cell receptor beta chains follows, all from one sample in a study of pediatric ulcerative colitis. The protocol was immunoSEQ multiplex PCR, while the TCRdb copy is restricted to in-frame clones and leaves out a portion. The table shows roughly 70,000 clones, with about 86% occurring only once. The material sequenced was blood. The receptors derive from a boy aged 5-17 years with severe ulcerative colitis. CDR3s include the opening cysteine and the closing phenylalanine or tryptophan. Fields, in order: clone size, D gene, J gene, V gene, CDR3 protein, CDR3 DNA. D genes are given only for firm matches. Part of the rows lack a size; the others show once, few, many or a class for expanded clones.

size: -; D: TRBD1; J: TRBJ1-5; V: TRBV19; CDR3: CASNPGQPYQPQHF; DNA: TGTGCCAGTAACCCGGGACAGCCTTATCAGCCCCAGCATTTT
size: -; D: TRBD1; J: TRBJ2-7; V: TRBV29-1; CDR3: CSVDGQGTYEQYF; DNA: TGCAGCGTCGACGGACAGGGAACCTACGAGCAGTACTTC
size: -; D: -; J: TRBJ2-3; V: TRBV2; CDR3: CASSEATKYTDTQYF; DNA: TGTGCCAGCAGTGAAGCTACAAAATACACAGATACGCAGTATTTT
size: -; D: -; J: TRBJ2-3; V: TRBV6-1; CDR3: CASVLAGRTDTQYF; DNA: TGTGCCAGCGTCCTAGCAGGGAGAACAGATACGCAGTATTTT
size: -; D: -; J: TRBJ2-2; V: TRBV7-3; CDR3: CASSLMNGVAGELFF; DNA: TGTGCCAGCAGCTTAATGAATGGGGTGGCCGGGGAGCTGTTTTTT
size: -; D: TRBD2; J: TRBJ2-2; V: TRBV7-7; CDR3: CASSPGLAGTGELFF; DNA: TGTGCTAGCAGCCCAGGACTAGCGGGAACCGGGGAGCTGTTTTTT
size: once; D: -; J: TRBJ2-1; V: TRBV5-6; CDR3: CASSLGYLGSNEQFF; DNA: TGTGCCAGCAGCTTGGGATACTTGGGGAGTAATGAGCAGTTCTTC
size: -; D: -; J: TRBJ2-3; V: TRBV7-9; CDR3: CASSPSAGDTQYF; DNA: TGTGCCAGCAGCCCTTCTGCGGGAGATACGCAGTATTTT
size: -; D: -; J: TRBJ2-7; V: TRBV4-1; CDR3: CASSQEEQQNYEQYF; DNA: TGCGCCAGCAGCCAAGAGGAGCAACAAAACTACGAGCAGTACTTC
size: -; D: -; J: TRBJ2-6; V: TRBV7-2; CDR3: CASSLRSSGANVLTF; DNA: TGTGCCAGCAGCTTACGGAGCTCTGGGGCCAACGTCCTGACTTTC
size: once; D: -; J: TRBJ2-2; V: TRBV4-2; CDR3: CASSPLAGFTGELFF; DNA: TGTGCCAGCAGCCCCCTCGCGGGATTTACCGGGGAGCTGTTTTTT
size: -; D: TRBD2; J: TRBJ2-3; V: TRBV15; CDR3: CATSTGAGGSTDTQYF; DNA: TGTGCCACCAGCACCGGTGCGGGAGGGTCCACAGATACGCAGTATTTT
size: -; D: -; J: TRBJ2-3; V: TRBV18; CDR3: CASSPGVGDIDTQYF; DNA: TGTGCCAGCTCACCCGGTGTAGGGGATATAGATACGCAGTATTTT
size: -; D: -; J: TRBJ2-7; V: TRBV25-1; CDR3: CASSDEGRDTAEQYF; DNA: TGTGCCAGCAGTGATGAGGGCAGAGACACGGCCGAGCAGTACTTC
size: -; D: -; J: TRBJ2-3; V: TRBV29-1; CDR3: CSVEDFPRGSVGRSGQYF; DNA: TGCAGCGTTGAAGACTTCCCCCGGGGGTCGGTCGGACGAAGCGGGCAGTATTTT
size: -; D: -; J: TRBJ1-2; V: TRBV25-1; CDR3: CASTKGGIHGYTF; DNA: TGTGCCAGCACAAAAGGGGGGATCCATGGCTACACCTTC
size: -; D: -; J: TRBJ2-1; V: TRBV10-3; CDR3: CAISESSGQNWANEQFF; DNA: TGTGCCATCAGTGAGTCGTCGGGTCAGAATTGGGCCAATGAGCAGTTCTTC
size: once; D: TRBD2; J: TRBJ2-3; V: TRBV4-3; CDR3: CASSQDGALTSGRAPDTQYF; DNA: TGCGCCAGCAGCCAAGATGGGGCCCTAACTAGCGGGAGGGCGCCAGATACGCAGTATTTT
size: -; D: TRBD2; J: TRBJ2-3; V: TRBV5-1; CDR3: CASSPGLDGDTQYF; DNA: TGCGCCAGCAGCCCTGGACTAGATGGAGATACGCAGTATTTT
size: -; D: TRBD1; J: TRBJ1-2; V: TRBV5-6; CDR3: CASSPDRVGSGYTF; DNA: TGTGCCAGCAGCCCCGACAGGGTGGGAAGCGGCTACACCTTC
size: -; D: TRBD2; J: TRBJ2-7; V: TRBV7-9; CDR3: CASSSPGGAHEQYF; DNA: TGTGCCAGCAGCTCACCGGGGGGGGCCCACGAGCAGTACTTC
size: -; D: -; J: TRBJ2-2; V: TRBV7-9; CDR3: CASSPQNTGELFF; DNA: TGTGCCAGCAGCCCCCAGAACACCGGGGAGCTGTTTTTT
size: -; D: -; J: TRBJ1-1; V: TRBV11-2; CDR3: CASSPTNGPTEAFF; DNA: TGTGCCAGCAGCCCAACAAATGGCCCAACTGAAGCTTTCTTT
size: -; D: -; J: TRBJ2-5; V: TRBV27; CDR3: CASSLSSGTAYGLRETQYF; DNA: TGTGCCAGCAGTTTATCTAGCGGGACAGCCTACGGCTTGAGGGAGACCCAGTACTTC
size: few; D: TRBD2; J: TRBJ2-7; V: TRBV5-1; CDR3: CASSLTSGAYEQYF; DNA: TGCGCCAGCAGCTTGACTAGCGGCGCCTACGAGCAGTACTTC
size: -; D: -; J: TRBJ2-3; V: TRBV7-9; CDR3: CASIKAAGLAQTDTQYF; DNA: TGTGCCAGCATCAAAGCGGCCGGGTTAGCGCAGACAGATACGCAGTATTTT
size: few; D: -; J: TRBJ1-1; V: TRBV6-1; CDR3: CASSERGTEAFF; DNA: TGTGCCAGCAGTGAGAGAGGTACTGAAGCTTTCTTT
size: -; D: TRBD2; J: TRBJ2-7; V: TRBV4-1; CDR3: CASSQTSGPYEQYF; DNA: TGCGCCAGCAGTCAGACTAGCGGACCCTACGAGCAGTACTTC
size: -; D: -; J: TRBJ2-7; V: TRBV28; CDR3: CASGYEQYF; DNA: TGTGCCAGCGGGTACGAGCAGTACTTC
size: -; D: -; J: TRBJ1-2; V: TRBV13; CDR3: CASSLTQTDNYGYTF; DNA: TGTGCCAGCAGCTTAACCCAGACAGATAACTATGGCTACACCTTC
size: -; D: TRBD1; J: TRBJ2-7; V: TRBV6-5; CDR3: CASSYAGTGIDEQYF; DNA: TGTGCCAGCAGTTACGCCGGGACAGGGATAGACGAGCAGTACTTC
size: -; D: -; J: TRBJ1-5; V: TRBV19; CDR3: CATTPTNPRLNYSNQPQHF; DNA: TGTGCCACCACCCCGACAAACCCAAGGCTGAATTATAGCAATCAGCCCCAGCATTTT